The clone carrying this T cell receptor (beta chain) was observed a few times. Around 0.5 ug RNA was reverse transcribed with alpha and beta constant-region primers. Using multiplexing indices, alpha and beta chain libraries were generated apart by chain-specific third strand synthesis. TCRdb re-called the 5' RACE reads with MiXCR, one entry per CDR3 protein. The sample lists 7,500 to 9,500 distinct CDR3 sequences; approximately 8% were seen once. Whole blood was used without fractionation, so all unsorted peripheral T cells were included. The sample comes from a study of HIV-infected patients and healthy controls. Looked up from germline, CDR1 is SGDLS and CDR2 is YYNGEE. V was trimmed by 4 bases and J by 6 bases, leaving 10 bases between them. The CDR3 consists of 13 residues.

Sequenced here: blood, sampled before antiretroviral therapy. The chain combines TRBV9 with TRBJ1-4; no reliable D call. The clonotype comes from an adult with HIV infection. The donor label of this sample is uncertain. The CDR3 protein is CASSFGPDEKLFF. CDR3 bases: TGTGCCAGCAGCTTCGGACCGGATGAAAAACTGTTTTTT.